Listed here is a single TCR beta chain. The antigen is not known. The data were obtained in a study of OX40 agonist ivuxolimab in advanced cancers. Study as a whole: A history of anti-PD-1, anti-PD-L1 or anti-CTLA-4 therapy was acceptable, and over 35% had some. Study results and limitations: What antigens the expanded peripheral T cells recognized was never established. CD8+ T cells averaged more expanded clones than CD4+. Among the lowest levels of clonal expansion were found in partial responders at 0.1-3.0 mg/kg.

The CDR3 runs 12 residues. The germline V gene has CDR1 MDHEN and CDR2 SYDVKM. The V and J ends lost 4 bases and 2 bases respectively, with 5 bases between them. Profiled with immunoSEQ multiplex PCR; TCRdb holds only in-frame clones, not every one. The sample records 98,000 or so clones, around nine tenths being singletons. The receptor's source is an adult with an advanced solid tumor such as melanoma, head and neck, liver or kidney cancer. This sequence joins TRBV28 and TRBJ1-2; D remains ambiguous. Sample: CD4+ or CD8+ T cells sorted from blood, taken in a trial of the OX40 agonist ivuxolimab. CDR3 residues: CASSYRNYGYTF. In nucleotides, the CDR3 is TGTGCCAGCAGTTATAGGAACTATGGCTACACCTTC.